These 28 T cell receptor beta chains were sequenced from one sample in a study of vaccination effects on CD4 cells after COVID-19. Repertoires were generated with immunoSEQ multiplex PCR, while TCRdb's copy carries only in-frame clones and drops some. The sample shows about 22,000 clones, approximately 77% of them seen only once. Their recognized antigens are unknown. Using viral peptide pools, the ViraFEST assay grew out antigen-specific CD4+ T cells prior to sequencing. With about 9 days of culture completed, CD4+ T cells were isolated. Two doses of BNT162b2 or mRNA-1273 vaccine were administered to participants. The sequencing used CD4+ T cells from PBMCs cultured with HCoV-NL63 spike peptides, collected after COVID-19 vaccination. Receptor source: a human donor who received a COVID-19 vaccine.

The sample holds a few counts of this clone. V and J are TRBV11-3 and TRBJ2-1, with TRBD1 matching over 10 bases. Germline V gene data show CDR1 as SGHNT and CDR2 as YENEEA. The V and J ends lost 0 bases and 2 bases, in that order; junction bases with no gene match: 7. The CDR3 runs to 18 residues. CDR3 region: CASSLDQSGTGAYNEQFF. The DNA for the CDR3 is TGTGCCAGCAGCTTAGATCAATCAGGGACAGGGGCCTACAATGAGCAGTTCTTC.

The rearrangement links TRBV7-9 to TRBJ2-1, with D perhaps TRBD1 or TRBD2 (5 bases each). The CDR3 sequence is 13 residues long. V dropped 7 bases and J dropped 8 bases, with 15 bases sitting between them. Germline V gives CDR1 SEHNR, CDR2 FQNEAQ (reference sequence). The DNA for the CDR3 is TGTGCCAGCACGTCCGAAAGGGGACATGAGCAGTTCTTC. Translation: CASTSERGHEQFF.

Only one count was recorded for this clone. This CDR3 reads CASSYRPGQSEQYF. Written as DNA, the CDR3 is TGTGCCAGCAGTTACAGGCCCGGACAGAGCGAGCAGTACTTC. This chain joins TRBV6-5 and TRBJ2-7, with D tentatively TRBD1 (6 bases). V lost 2 bases and J 6 bases, leaving 14 bases between the germline ends. Per germline, CDR1 MNHEY and CDR2 SVGAGI. There are 14 residues in the CDR3.

The CDR3 here is CASSHKLARSTDTQYF. CDR3 DNA: TGTGCCAGCAGTCATAAGCTAGCGCGGAGCACAGATACGCAGTATTTT. J is TRBJ2-3 and V is TRBV7-9, with D tentatively TRBD2 (6 bases). The germline V gene encodes CDR1 SEHNR and CDR2 FQNEAQ (reference sequence). This CDR3 has 16 residues. The V end was cut by 6 bases, the J end by 0 bases, with 16 bases between.

The CDR3 DNA reads as TGTGCCAGCTCACCAGGGGAGAACACCGGGGAGCTGTTTTTT. Amino acids: CASSPGENTGELFF. This chain links TRBV18 with TRBJ2-2; the D is unclear. The CDR3 is made up of 14 amino acids. Trimming cost V 2 bases and J 1 base, with 5 bases left between them. In germline, CDR1 is KGHSH, CDR2 LQKENI.

This clone was counted a single time. The chain links TRBV24-1 to TRBJ2-3, with 10 bases identical to TRBD1. The V segment lost 2 bases and the J segment 1 base; nucleotides outside the gene matches: 2. CDR3 size: 16 residues. The germline gives CDR1 KGHDR, CDR2 SFDVKD. CDR3 region: CATSDSGTGGTDTQYF. CDR3 DNA sequence: TGTGCCACCAGTGATTCCGGGACAGGGGGCACAGATACGCAGTATTTT.

The V gene is TRBV7-9, the J gene TRBJ2-2; D is perhaps TRBD1 or TRBD2 (5 bases each). This CDR3 is built from 16 residues. The V end was cut by 0 bases, the J end by 1 base, with 9 bases between. Germline values: CDR1 SEHNR, CDR2 FQNEAQ (reference sequence). CDR3 region: CASSLAPGQNTGELFF. The DNA of the CDR3 is TGTGCCAGCAGCTTAGCCCCGGGGCAGAACACCGGGGAGCTGTTTTTT.

The chain couples TRBV5-1 to TRBJ1-6, with 9 bases matching TRBD1. Germline CDR1 reads SGHRS; CDR2 reads YFSETQ. V trimming: 4 bases; J trimming: 8 bases; junction bases outside the gene matches: 4. CDR3 size: 14 residues. The CDR3 coding sequence is TGCGCCAGCAGCGAGGGACAGGGATATTCACCCCTCCACTTT. Its translation: CASSEGQGYSPLHF.

V usage is TRBV3-1 (or the pseudogene TRBV3-2) and J usage is TRBJ2-1; D tentatively fits TRBD1 or TRBD2 (5 bases each). The germline V gene encodes CDR1 LGHDT and CDR2 YNNKEL (reference sequence). CDR3 size: 16 residues. The V end was cut by 0 bases, the J end by 8 bases, with 17 bases between. DNA for the CDR3: TGTGCCAGCAGCCAAGAAACGGGCAGGGTTAGCGATGAGCAGTTCTTC. As protein: CASSQETGRVSDEQFF.

V and J are TRBV6-1 and TRBJ2-5; 11 bases are a match to TRBD2. J lost 0 bases, V lost 1 base, and 10 bases had no gene match. The CDR3 consists of 19 residues. CDR1 and CDR2 from the germline V gene are MNHNS and SASEGT. The CDR3 loop is CASSEGVLAGANHQETQYF. The CDR3 DNA reads TGTGCCAGCAGTGAAGGTGTACTAGCGGGAGCTAATCACCAAGAGACCCAGTACTTC.

This CDR3 reads CASSRFGGETQYF. As DNA, the CDR3 is TGTGCCAGCAGCCGATTCGGCGGAGAGACCCAGTACTTC. This chain connects TRBV7-9 to TRBJ2-5; D remains unclear. Deletions cut 5 bases from V and 4 bases from J, with 11 bases between. The CDR3 runs 13 residues. Germline V gene sequence: CDR1 SEHNR, CDR2 FQNEAQ (reference sequence).

The chain employs TRBV6-5 and TRBJ2-2; D tentatively reads TRBD1 or TRBD2 (7 bases each). Trimming took off 6 bases at V and 5 bases at J, with 16 bases between the two ends. This CDR3 has 15 amino acids. The V gene's germline CDR1 is MNHEY and CDR2 SVGAGI. For the CDR3, the DNA is TGTGCCAGCAGCAGGGGGGGGTTAGGGACCGGGGAGCTGTTTTTT. This codes for CASSRGGLGTGELFF.

The chain recombines TRBV11-1 with TRBJ2-3; D ambiguous. The CDR3 loop spans 15 amino acids. Trimming pared 1 base from V and 3 bases from J, leaving 11 bases between. Germline CDR1 is SGHAT and CDR2 is FQDESV (reference sequence). The CDR3 reads CASSLGDRSTDTQYF. CDR3 DNA: TGTGCCAGCAGCTTAGGTGACCGTAGTACAGATACGCAGTATTTT.

This chain joins TRBV5-6 and TRBJ2-1, with 11 bases identical to TRBD2. CDR1 is SGHDT and CDR2 is YYEEEE in the germline V gene. The CDR3 is 15 residues long. The trim removed 5 bases at V and 7 bases at J, leaving 8 bases unmatched. Here the CDR3 reads CASSGQLAGENEQFF. DNA for the CDR3: TGTGCCAGCAGTGGGCAACTAGCGGGAGAAAATGAGCAGTTCTTC.

The sample holds a few counts of this clone. This sequence joins TRBV5-1 and TRBJ2-7; TRBD2 is a possible D gene (6 bases). CDR1 and CDR2 from the germline V gene are SGHRS and YFSETQ. With 5 bases removed from V and 8 bases from J, the gap between germline ends came to 23 bases. This CDR3 has 15 amino acids. In nucleotides, the CDR3 is TGCGCCAGCAGGGGGGGACTTAGCGGCTGGGACCAGCAGTACTTC. It yields the protein CASRGGLSGWDQQYF.

This chain connects TRBV7-9 to TRBJ2-4; 7 bases line up with TRBD1. From germline, CDR1 is SEHNR and CDR2 FQNEAQ (reference sequence). This CDR3 has 14 residues. J lost 5 bases, V lost 3 bases, and 4 bases had no gene match. The CDR3 region is CASSFRGQENIQYF. The CDR3 bases are TGTGCCAGCAGCTTCCGTGGACAGGAAAACATTCAGTACTTC. The whole variable domain, remainder taken from reference TRBV7-9 and TRBJ2-4, is DTGVSQNPRHKITKRGQNVTFRCDPISEHNRLYWYRQTLGQGPEFLTYFQNEAQLEKSRLLSDRFSAERPKGSFSTLEIQRTEQGDSAMYLCASSFRGQENIQYFGAGTRLSVL.

The chain employs TRBV3-1 (or the pseudogene TRBV3-2) and TRBJ1-3, with a weak D call TRBD1 (6 bases). CDR3 length: 15 residues. In germline, CDR1 is LGHDT, CDR2 YNNKEL (reference sequence). V lost 1 base and J lost 9, with 16 bases in between. CDR3 in amino acids: CASSQGTVLLSTIYF. CDR3 coding DNA: TGTGCCAGCAGCCAAGGGACAGTCCTCTTAAGCACCATATATTTT.

V usage is TRBV5-1 and J usage is TRBJ2-5; 7 positions match TRBD1. The CDR3 contains 14 residues. Germline V gene sequence: CDR1 SGHRS, CDR2 YFSETQ. V shed 4 bases, J shed 2 bases, and the junction held 5 bases outside the gene matches. CDR3 bases: TGCGCCAGCAGCAGGACAGGAGGTCAAGAGACCCAGTACTTC. Translating gives CASSRTGGQETQYF.

The V gene is TRBV3-1 (or the pseudogene TRBV3-2), the J gene TRBJ1-3; possibly TRBD1 for D (5 bases). This CDR3 contains 16 residues. Germline V gene sequence: CDR1 LGHDT, CDR2 YNNKEL (reference sequence). V was shortened by 5 bases and J by 2 bases, with 16 bases between the two germline ends. The CDR3: CASSIYPGEAGNTIYF. The CDR3 DNA reads as TGTGCCAGCAGCATATATCCGGGGGAGGCTGGAAACACCATATATTTT.

The J gene is TRBJ2-5, the V gene TRBV14, with D tentatively TRBD1 (5 bases). This CDR3 has 14 residues. The germline gives CDR1 SGHDN, CDR2 FVKESK. Trimming took off 4 bases at V and 8 bases at J, with 17 bases between the two ends. The DNA of the CDR3 is TGTGCCAGCAGCCTAGAGCGTACTACAGGTACCCAGTACTTC. The encoded protein is CASSLERTTGTQYF. Full variable domain (outside the CDR3, taken from reference TRBV14 and TRBJ2-5): EAGVTQFPSHSVIEKGQTVTLRCDPISGHDNLYWYRRVMGKEIKFLLHFVKESKQDESGMPNNRFLAERTGGTYSTLKVQPAELEDSGVYFCASSLERTTGTQYFGPGTRLLVL.

The V gene is TRBV19, the J gene TRBJ2-4; no firm D call. Trimming took 6 bases from V and 3 from J, leaving 12 bases between them. CDR3 length: 14 residues. Germline CDR1 reads LNHDA; CDR2 reads SQIVND (reference sequence). CDR3 region: CASRSPSGKNIQYF. As DNA, the CDR3 is TGTGCCAGTAGGAGTCCCTCGGGCAAAAACATTCAGTACTTC. The full variable domain, with the rest looked up from reference TRBV19 and TRBJ2-4, is DGGITQSPKYLFRKEGQNVTLSCEQNLNHDAMYWYRQDPGQGLRLIYYSQIVNDFQKGDIAEGYSVSREKKESFPLTVTSAQKNPTAFYLCASRSPSGKNIQYFGAGTRLSVL.

The chain links TRBV4-1 to TRBJ1-1; D gene ambiguous. V was cut by 0 bases and J by 2 bases, with 16 bases left in between. Germline V lookup: CDR1 MGHRA, CDR2 YSYEKL. CDR3 size: 17 residues. CDR3 protein: CASSQDGGRPGNTEAFF. The CDR3 DNA sequence: TGCGCCAGCAGCCAAGATGGAGGGCGGCCCGGCAACACTGAAGCTTTCTTT.

The chain recombines TRBV7-6 with TRBJ2-2; 11 bases fit TRBD1. In germline, CDR1 is SGHVS, CDR2 FNYEAQ. The ends lost 5 bases at V and 3 bases at J; junction bases unmatched: 5. The CDR3 spans 16 residues. As DNA, the CDR3 is TGTGCCAGCAGCCGCTGGACAGGGGGCGACACCGGGGAGCTGTTTTTT. Translating it yields CASSRWTGGDTGELFF.

The gene calls are TRBV3-1 (or the pseudogene TRBV3-2) and TRBJ2-7; D might be TRBD1 or TRBD2, each matching 5 bases. Trimming pared 3 bases from V and 3 bases from J, leaving 12 bases between. The CDR3 has 14 residues. Germline CDR1 LGHDT, CDR2 YNNKEL (reference sequence). CDR3 amino acids: CASSQWDGYYEQYF. The DNA for the CDR3 is TGTGCCAGCAGCCAGTGGGACGGATACTACGAGCAGTACTTC.

The V and J genes are TRBV4-1 and TRBJ2-1, with unresolved D. The V gene's germline CDR1 is MGHRA and CDR2 YSYEKL. This CDR3 contains 15 residues. Trimming took 5 bases from V and 0 from J, leaving 11 bases between them. The CDR3 loop reads CASSTPADSYNEQFF. In DNA, the CDR3 is TGCGCCAGCAGCACCCCGGCGGACTCCTACAATGAGCAGTTCTTC.

The chain uses TRBV6-1 and TRBJ2-3, with D tentatively TRBD2 (7 bases). Germline V gene data show CDR1 as MNHNS and CDR2 as SASEGT. V lost 3 bases and J 2 bases, leaving 12 bases between the germline ends. The CDR3 length is 15 residues. The CDR3 loop is CASSEGGANTDTQYF. Written as DNA, the CDR3 is TGTGCCAGCAGTGAGGGGGGGGCGAACACAGATACGCAGTATTTT.

V gene TRBV12-3 or TRBV12-4 combines with J gene TRBJ1-1; tentatively, D is TRBD1 (5 bases). CDR3 length equals 13 residues. The germline V and J ends were trimmed by 6 bases and 7 bases, with 15 bases remaining between them. CDR3 sequence: CASRRTADSEAFF. The CDR3 bases are TGTGCCAGCAGACGGACCGCTGACAGTGAAGCTTTCTTT.

The J gene is TRBJ1-2, the V gene TRBV9; D unclear. CDR3 length equals 12 residues. Trimming took 0 bases from V and 6 from J, leaving 6 bases between them. The germline V gene has CDR1 SGDLS and CDR2 YYNGEE. CDR3 DNA: TGTGCCAGCAGCGTAGATACGAATGGCTACACCTTC. Its protein product is CASSVDTNGYTF.